One and the same sample provided the 21 T cell receptor beta chains below, sequenced in a study of T-cell reconstitution after alpha-beta-depleted transplantation in children. Preparation of the TCRbeta library was carried out with unique molecular identifiers. MiXCR was run by TCRdb on the PCR reads, yielding one entry per CDR3 protein. The data hold hundreds of thousands of distinct CDR3 sequences, with about an eighth observed a single time. Sequencing was performed on PBMCs, taken before TCRalphabeta/CD19-depleted stem cell transplant. The receptor set was obtained from a girl aged 2-15 years with congenital amegakaryocytic thrombocytopenia, due to receive a stem cell transplant.

Only a few counts were recorded for this clonotype. V gene TRBV6-1 combines with J gene TRBJ2-3; 12 bases are shared with TRBD2. The CDR3 sequence is 16 residues long. With V trimmed by 1 base and J by 2 bases, 1 base remained unmatched. CDR1 and CDR2 from the germline V gene are MNHNS and SASEGT. The CDR3 DNA is TGTGCCAGCAGTGAAGGGACTAGCGGGAACACAGATACGCAGTATTTT. Protein product: CASSEGTSGNTDTQYF.

There are many counts of this clonotype. The rearrangement links TRBV5-1 to TRBJ2-1; 8 nucleotides align to TRBD2. This CDR3 spans 19 amino acids. J was trimmed by 0 bases and V by 0 bases; bases with no gene match: 11. CDR1 SGHRS and CDR2 YFSETQ come from the germline V gene. The CDR3 bases are TGCGCCAGCAGCTTGGCCAGTTACGTAGCGGGGAGCTCCTACAATGAGCAGTTCTTC. Translated: CASSLASYVAGSSYNEQFF.

This clonotype was counted between two and nine times. CDR3 residues: CSARLSGSSTDTQYF. In DNA, the CDR3 is TGCAGTGCTAGACTTTCAGGATCTAGCACAGATACGCAGTATTTT. The V and J genes are TRBV20-1 and TRBJ2-3, with D uncertain. The CDR3 is 15 residues long. Per germline, CDR1 DFQATT and CDR2 SNEGSKA (reference sequence). Trimming took off 2 bases at V and 0 bases at J, with 12 bases between the two ends.

Concerning this clonotype itself: A junction end diverges from the germline sequence, so it may reflect a read error. V usage is TRBV7-2 and J usage is TRBJ2-5; TRBD2 is a possible D gene (5 bases). Germline CDR1 reads SGHTA; CDR2 reads FQGNSA. This CDR3 has 12 residues. CDR3 nucleotides: TGTGCCAGCAGCCCGAGCACTAGAGAGATGAGCTTC. Translated, it gives CASSPSTREMSF.

The chain couples TRBV20-1 to TRBJ2-2; D not resolved. The germline CDR1 and CDR2 sequences are DFQATT and SNEGSKA (reference sequence). V was cut by 6 bases and J by 6 bases, with 11 bases left in between. The CDR3 is made up of 12 amino acids. The CDR3 DNA reads as TGCAGTGCGAGTCAGGTGGCCGGGGAGCTGTTTTTT. Translated, it gives CSASQVAGELFF.

This chain links TRBV20-1 with TRBJ2-1; D tentatively fits TRBD1 or TRBD2 (5 bases each). V was trimmed by 7 bases and J by 7 bases, leaving 11 bases between them. CDR1 DFQATT and CDR2 SNEGSKA come from the germline V gene (reference sequence). The CDR3 length is 11 residues. CDR3 sequence (DNA): TGCAGTGGAAGGGGAGCGAATGAGCAGTTCTTC. It codes for CSGRGANEQFF.

In this sample, this clonotype turned up a few times. V and J are TRBV5-1 and TRBJ1-1; 9 bases align to TRBD1. The CDR3 is made up of 14 amino acids. The trim removed 3 bases at V and 4 bases at J, leaving 4 bases unmatched. In germline, CDR1 is SGHRS, CDR2 YFSETQ. CDR3 protein: CASSYTGGVTEAFF. CDR3 DNA sequence: TGCGCCAGCAGCTACACAGGGGGCGTCACTGAAGCTTTCTTT.

This clonotype was recorded a few times. The V and J genes are TRBV24-1 and TRBJ2-2; D might be TRBD1 (5 bases). The CDR3 totals 16 residues. V shed 6 bases and J shed 6 bases, with 19 bases lying between them. Germline CDR1 and CDR2: KGHDR and SFDVKD. CDR3 loop: CATSHSHPGWPGELFF. For the CDR3, the DNA is TGTGCCACCAGTCATAGCCACCCAGGGTGGCCCGGGGAGCTGTTTTTT.

A few counts support this clonotype. The chain is built from TRBV7-8 and TRBJ2-7; 7 nucleotides line up with TRBD1. The CDR3 extends over 13 amino acids. CDR1 is SGHVS and CDR2 is FQNEAQ in the germline V gene. Trimming removed 3 bases from V and 3 bases from J; junction bases left unmatched: 2. Written as DNA, the CDR3 is TGTGCCAGCAGCTTGGACAGGCTCTACGAGCAGTACTTC. Translated: CASSLDRLYEQYF.

This clonotype has at least ten counts. This sequence joins TRBV15 and TRBJ2-3, with D uncertain. The V gene lost 4 bases and the J gene lost 3 bases, with 5 bases spanning the gap. Germline CDR1 is LNHNV and CDR2 is YYDKDF (reference sequence). The CDR3 loop spans 12 amino acids. The CDR3 is CATSKKTDTQYF. CDR3 bases: TGTGCCACCAGCAAGAAAACAGATACGCAGTATTTT.

This clonotype has ten or more counts. This sequence joins TRBV20-1 and TRBJ1-5; D call uncertain. Germline V CDR1 and CDR2: DFQATT, SNEGSKA (reference sequence). This CDR3 is 14 amino acids long. The ends were cut back, 6 bases at V and 0 bases at J, with 12 bases in the middle. CDR3 residues: CSALPANSNQPQHF. CDR3 DNA sequence: TGCAGTGCCCTTCCGGCAAATAGCAATCAGCCCCAGCATTTT.

Concerning this clonotype itself: A much bigger clone sits one base away, suggesting this may be a read error. The V and J genes are TRBV5-1 and TRBJ2-2; D not certain. The germline CDR1 and CDR2 sequences are SGHRS and YFSETQ. The CDR3 runs 16 residues. The CDR3 nucleotides are TGCGACAGCAGCTTAAGCTTAGACTGGAACACCGGGGAGCTGTTTTTT. The encoded protein is CDSSLSLDWNTGELFF.

This clonotype came up many times. The chain employs TRBV20-1 and TRBJ2-3, with TRBD2 matching over 8 bases. V was clipped by 1 base and J by 4 bases; unmatched bases: 10. This CDR3 region has 16 residues. Germline V gene data show CDR1 as DFQATT and CDR2 as SNEGSKA (reference sequence). In DNA form, the CDR3 reads TGCAGTGCTAGAGGGGAGAACGGGAGGGAAGCAGATACGCAGTATTTT. Its protein product is CSARGENGREADTQYF.

The chain couples TRBV6-6 to TRBJ2-5; possibly TRBD1 for D (5 bases). V lost 9 bases to trimming and J lost 5 bases, with 16 bases between them. The germline gives CDR1 MNHNY, CDR2 SVGAGI (reference sequence). The CDR3 sequence is 13 residues long. CDR3 nucleotide sequence: TGTGCCAGTCAGGGTATGCAAGGGGAGACCCAGTACTTC. Encoded protein: CASQGMQGETQYF.

This clonotype showed up just a few times. This sequence joins TRBV6-1 and TRBJ1-5; 8 nucleotides match TRBD1. Trimming took 5 bases from V and 7 from J; bases not matched to a gene: 7. This CDR3 is 14 amino acids long. CDR1 is MNHNS, CDR2 SASEGT, per germline. Written as DNA, the CDR3 is TGTGCCAGCAGTCCCCTCAGGGGGCAACAGCCCCAGCATTTT. It translates to CASSPLRGQQPQHF.

In its sample, this clonotype was seen many times. The rearrangement links TRBV5-1 to TRBJ2-3, with 9 bases matching TRBD2. CDR3 length: 16 amino acids. With 4 bases clipped from V and 0 bases from J, the junction kept 6 bases outside the gene matches. CDR1 and CDR2 (germline): SGHRS, YFSETQ. CDR3 amino acids: CASSSGGRHSTDTQYF. The DNA for the CDR3 is TGCGCCAGCAGCAGCGGGGGGCGGCACAGCACAGATACGCAGTATTTT.

This clonotype has a count of ten or more. The J gene is TRBJ2-7, the V gene TRBV5-1, with D maybe TRBD1 (5 bases). The length of the CDR3 is 13 residues. The ends were cut back, 4 bases at V and 0 bases at J, with 8 bases in the middle. Germline V gene sequence: CDR1 SGHRS, CDR2 YFSETQ. The DNA for the CDR3 is TGCGCCAGCAGCCCGGACACCTCCTACGAGCAGTACTTC. It translates to CASSPDTSYEQYF.

This clonotype occurred a few times. The V gene is TRBV29-1, the J gene TRBJ2-5; a possible D gene is TRBD1 (5 bases). CDR1 and CDR2 (germline): SQVTM, ANQGSEA. V lost 1 base and J lost 7, with 19 bases in between. The CDR3 runs 15 residues. CDR3 in amino acids: CSVEGGWLGLGTQYF. For the CDR3, the DNA is TGCAGCGTTGAAGGGGGTTGGTTGGGGCTGGGGACCCAGTACTTC.

This clonotype was seen many times. The gene calls are TRBV20-1 and TRBJ2-3, with D perhaps TRBD2 (6 bases). The CDR3 loop spans 14 amino acids. V shed 3 bases and J shed 1 base, with 11 bases lying between them. Per germline, CDR1 DFQATT and CDR2 SNEGSKA (reference sequence). CDR3 in amino acids: CSARRLVGTDTQYF. CDR3 in DNA: TGCAGTGCTAGGAGACTAGTCGGCACAGATACGCAGTATTTT.

The chain links TRBV7-9 to TRBJ2-1, with D possibly matching TRBD2 (7 bases). In germline, CDR1 is SEHNR, CDR2 FQNEAQ (reference sequence). The CDR3 runs 16 residues. V was shortened by 5 bases and J by 6 bases, with 20 bases between the two germline ends. The CDR3 region has the DNA TGTGCCAGCAGCCGACGGGGGGCGAGGTACCCCAATGAGCAGTTCTTC. Its translation is CASSRRGARYPNEQFF.

The chain carries TRBV3-1 and TRBJ2-1, with D tentatively TRBD2 (6 bases). Trimming removed 0 bases at V and 13 bases at J, with 16 bases between. CDR1 and CDR2 from the germline V gene are LGHDT and YNNKEL (reference sequence). The CDR3 has 14 amino acids. The CDR3, as DNA: TGTGCCAGCAGCCAAGATCGACTAGTTCGGAATCAGTTCTTC. This codes for CASSQDRLVRNQFF.